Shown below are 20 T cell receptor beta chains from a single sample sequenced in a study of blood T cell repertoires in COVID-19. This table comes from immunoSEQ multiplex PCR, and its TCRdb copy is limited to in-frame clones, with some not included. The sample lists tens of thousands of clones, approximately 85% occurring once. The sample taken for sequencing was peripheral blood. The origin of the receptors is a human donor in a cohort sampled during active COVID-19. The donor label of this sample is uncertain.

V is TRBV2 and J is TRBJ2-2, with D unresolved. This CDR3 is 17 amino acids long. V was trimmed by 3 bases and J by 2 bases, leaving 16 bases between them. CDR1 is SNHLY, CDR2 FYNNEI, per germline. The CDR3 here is CASSDYSLSTNTGELFF. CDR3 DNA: TGTGCCAGCAGTGATTATAGTCTTAGTACTAACACCGGGGAGCTGTTTTTT.

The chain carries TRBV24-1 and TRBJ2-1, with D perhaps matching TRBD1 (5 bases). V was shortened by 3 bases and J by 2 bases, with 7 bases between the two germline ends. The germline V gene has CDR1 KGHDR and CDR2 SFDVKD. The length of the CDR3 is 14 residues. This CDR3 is CATSDTGAYNEQFF. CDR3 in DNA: TGTGCCACCAGTGATACAGGTGCCTACAATGAGCAGTTCTTC.

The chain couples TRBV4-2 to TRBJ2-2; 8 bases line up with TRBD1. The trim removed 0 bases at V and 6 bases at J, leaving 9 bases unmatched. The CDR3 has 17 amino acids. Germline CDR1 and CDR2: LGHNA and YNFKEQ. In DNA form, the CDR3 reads TGTGCCAGCAGCCAAGATCCGTGGACAGGGTATTCCGGGGAGCTGTTTTTT. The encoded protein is CASSQDPWTGYSGELFF.

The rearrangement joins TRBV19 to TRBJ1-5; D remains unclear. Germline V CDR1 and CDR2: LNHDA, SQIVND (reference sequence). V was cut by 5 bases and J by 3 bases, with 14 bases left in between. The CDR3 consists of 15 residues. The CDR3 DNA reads TGTGCCAGTAGTGCAGGCCGCCTAATCAATCAGCCCCAGCATTTT. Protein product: CASSAGRLINQPQHF.

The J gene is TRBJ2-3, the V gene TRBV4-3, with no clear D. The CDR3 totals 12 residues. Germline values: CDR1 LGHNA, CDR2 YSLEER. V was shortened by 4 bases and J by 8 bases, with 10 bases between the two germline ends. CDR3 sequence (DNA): TGCGCCAGCAGCCCCCGGGTCGGTACGCAGTATTTT. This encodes CASSPRVGTQYF.

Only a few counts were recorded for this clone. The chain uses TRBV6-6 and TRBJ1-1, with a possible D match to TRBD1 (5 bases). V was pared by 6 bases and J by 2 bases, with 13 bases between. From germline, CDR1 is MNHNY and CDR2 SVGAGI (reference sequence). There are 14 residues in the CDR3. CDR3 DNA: TGTGCCAGCAGCCCCGCAGGGCTTAACACTGAAGCTTTCTTT. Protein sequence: CASSPAGLNTEAFF.

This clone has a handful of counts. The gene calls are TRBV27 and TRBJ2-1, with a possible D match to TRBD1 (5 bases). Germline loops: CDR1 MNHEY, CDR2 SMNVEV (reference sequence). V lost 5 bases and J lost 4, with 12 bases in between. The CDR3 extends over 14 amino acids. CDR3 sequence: CASSPRQIYNEQFF. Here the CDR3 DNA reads TGTGCCAGCAGTCCTCGACAGATTTACAATGAGCAGTTCTTC.

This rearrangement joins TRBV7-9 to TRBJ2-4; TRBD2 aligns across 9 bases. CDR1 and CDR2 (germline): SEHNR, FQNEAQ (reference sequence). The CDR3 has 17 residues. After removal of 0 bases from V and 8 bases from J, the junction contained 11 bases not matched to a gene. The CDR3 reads CASSLADLAGGRDIQYF. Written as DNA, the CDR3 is TGTGCCAGCAGCTTAGCGGATCTTGCGGGGGGGCGAGACATTCAGTACTTC.

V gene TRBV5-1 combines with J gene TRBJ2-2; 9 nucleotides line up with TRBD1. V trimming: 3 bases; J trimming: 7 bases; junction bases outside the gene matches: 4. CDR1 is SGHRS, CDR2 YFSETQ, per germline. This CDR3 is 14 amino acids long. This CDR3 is CASSWDREGGELFF. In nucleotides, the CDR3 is TGCGCCAGCAGCTGGGACAGGGAAGGCGGGGAGCTGTTTTTT.

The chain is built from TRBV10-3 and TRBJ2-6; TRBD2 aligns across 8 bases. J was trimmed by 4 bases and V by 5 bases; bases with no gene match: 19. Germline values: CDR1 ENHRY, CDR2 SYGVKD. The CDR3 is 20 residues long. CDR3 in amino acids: CAISSPGGALAQSGANVLTF. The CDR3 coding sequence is TGTGCCATCAGTTCCCCCGGGGGGGCCCTCGCCCAATCGGGGGCCAACGTCCTGACTTTC.

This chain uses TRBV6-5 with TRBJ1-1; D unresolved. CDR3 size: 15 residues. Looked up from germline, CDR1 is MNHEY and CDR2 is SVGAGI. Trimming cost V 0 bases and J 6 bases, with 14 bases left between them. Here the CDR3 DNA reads TGTGCCAGCAGTTACTCACTCACGCTGAGGGCTGAAGCTTTCTTT. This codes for CASSYSLTLRAEAFF.

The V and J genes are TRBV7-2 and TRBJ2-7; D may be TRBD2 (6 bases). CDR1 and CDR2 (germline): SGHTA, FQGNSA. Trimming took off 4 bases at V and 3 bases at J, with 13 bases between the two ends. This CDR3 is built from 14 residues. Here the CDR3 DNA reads TGTGCCAGCAGCTCCCCGGGGGATTTCTACGAGCAGTACTTC. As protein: CASSSPGDFYEQYF.

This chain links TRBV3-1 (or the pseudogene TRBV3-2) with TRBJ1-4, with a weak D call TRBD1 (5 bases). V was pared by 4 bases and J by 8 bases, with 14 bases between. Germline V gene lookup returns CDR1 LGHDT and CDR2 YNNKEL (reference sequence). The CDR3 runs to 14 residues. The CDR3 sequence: CASSRRGLNEKLFF. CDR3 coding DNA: TGTGCCAGCAGCCGTCGGGGACTTAACGAAAAACTGTTTTTT.

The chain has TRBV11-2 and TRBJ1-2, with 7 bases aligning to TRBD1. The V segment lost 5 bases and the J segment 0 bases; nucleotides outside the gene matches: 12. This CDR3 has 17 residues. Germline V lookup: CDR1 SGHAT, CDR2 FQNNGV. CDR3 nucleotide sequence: TGTGCCAGCAGCAGCAAAAACCCCGGGACAGCTAACTATGGCTACACCTTC. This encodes CASSSKNPGTANYGYTF. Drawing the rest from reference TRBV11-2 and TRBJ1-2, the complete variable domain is EAGVAQSPRYKIIEKRQSVAFWCNPISGHATLYWYQQILGQGPKLLIQFQNNGVVDDSQLPKDRFSAERLKGVDSTLKIQPAKLEDSAVYLCASSSKNPGTANYGYTFGSGTRLTVV.

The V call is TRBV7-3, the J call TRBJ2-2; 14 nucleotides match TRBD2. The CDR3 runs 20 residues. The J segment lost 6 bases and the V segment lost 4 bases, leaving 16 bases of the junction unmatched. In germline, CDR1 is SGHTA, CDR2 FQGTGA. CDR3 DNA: TGTGCCAGCAGCTCCGACCTCCGACTAGCGGGGGGGCCTCTTTCCGGGGAGCTGTTTTTT. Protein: CASSSDLRLAGGPLSGELFF.

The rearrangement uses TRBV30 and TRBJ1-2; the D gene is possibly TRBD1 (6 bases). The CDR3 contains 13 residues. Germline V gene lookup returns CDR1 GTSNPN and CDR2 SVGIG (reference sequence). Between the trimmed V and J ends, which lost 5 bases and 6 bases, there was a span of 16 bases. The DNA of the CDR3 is TGTGCCTGGCATCTGGGGGGGGCAGATGGCTACACCTTC. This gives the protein CAWHLGGADGYTF.

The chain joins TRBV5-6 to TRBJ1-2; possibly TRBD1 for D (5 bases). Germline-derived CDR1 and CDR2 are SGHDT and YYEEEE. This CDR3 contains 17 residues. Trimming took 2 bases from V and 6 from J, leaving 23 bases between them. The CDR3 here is CASSFNRLRGRLDGYTF. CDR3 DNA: TGTGCCAGCAGCTTTAATCGATTAAGGGGTAGGCTCGATGGCTACACCTTC.

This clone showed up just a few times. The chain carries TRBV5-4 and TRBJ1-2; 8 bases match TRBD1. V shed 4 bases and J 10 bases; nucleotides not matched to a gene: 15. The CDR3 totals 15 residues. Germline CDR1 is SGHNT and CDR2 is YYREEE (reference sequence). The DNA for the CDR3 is TGTGCCAGCAGCATCCAGGACAGGGCCCGGGGTCACTACACCTTC. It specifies CASSIQDRARGHYTF.

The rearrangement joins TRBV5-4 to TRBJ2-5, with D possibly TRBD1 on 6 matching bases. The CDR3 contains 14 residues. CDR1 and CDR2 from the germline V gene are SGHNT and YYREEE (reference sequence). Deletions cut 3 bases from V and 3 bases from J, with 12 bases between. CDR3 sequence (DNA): TGTGCCAGCAGCTCACAGGGTGCCGAAGAGACCCAGTACTTC. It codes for CASSSQGAEETQYF.

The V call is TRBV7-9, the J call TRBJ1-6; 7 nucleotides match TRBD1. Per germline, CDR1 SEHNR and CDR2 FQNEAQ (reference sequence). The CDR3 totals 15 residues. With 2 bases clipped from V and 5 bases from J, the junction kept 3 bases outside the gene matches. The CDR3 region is CASSLLGTDNSPLHF. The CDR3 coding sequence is TGTGCCAGCAGCTTATTGGGGACAGATAATTCACCCCTCCACTTT. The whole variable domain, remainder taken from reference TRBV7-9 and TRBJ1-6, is DTGVSQNPRHKITKRGQNVTFRCDPISEHNRLYWYRQTLGQGPEFLTYFQNEAQLEKSRLLSDRFSAERPKGSFSTLEIQRTEQGDSAMYLCASSLLGTDNSPLHFGNGTRLTVT.